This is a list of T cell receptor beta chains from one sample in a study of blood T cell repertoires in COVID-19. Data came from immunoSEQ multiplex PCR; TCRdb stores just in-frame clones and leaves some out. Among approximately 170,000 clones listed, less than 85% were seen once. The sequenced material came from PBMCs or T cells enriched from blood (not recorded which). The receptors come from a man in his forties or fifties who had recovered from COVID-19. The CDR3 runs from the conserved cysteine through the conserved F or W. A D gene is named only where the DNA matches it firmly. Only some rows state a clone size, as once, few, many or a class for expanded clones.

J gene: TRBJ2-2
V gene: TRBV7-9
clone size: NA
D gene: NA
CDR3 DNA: TGTGCCAGCAACACCGCTGGTGTTACGGGGGAGCTGTTTTTT
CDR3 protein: CASNTAGVTGELFF

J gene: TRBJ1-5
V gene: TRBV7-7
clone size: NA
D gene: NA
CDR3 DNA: TGTGCTAGCAGCCCAGGGCGGCCCCGGCATCAGCCCCAGCATTTT
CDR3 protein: CASSPGRPRHQPQHF

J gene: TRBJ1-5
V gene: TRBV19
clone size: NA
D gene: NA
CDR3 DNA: TGTGCCAGTAGTATTTACGGGGCGGGAAGCAATCAGCCCCAGCATTTT
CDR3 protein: CASSIYGAGSNQPQHF

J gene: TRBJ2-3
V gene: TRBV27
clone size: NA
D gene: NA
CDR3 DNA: TGTGCCAGCAGTTTTTTCTGGGGGGAAAGCACAGATACGCAGTATTTT
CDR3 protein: CASSFFWGESTDTQYF

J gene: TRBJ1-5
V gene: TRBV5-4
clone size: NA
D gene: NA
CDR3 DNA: TGTGCCAGCAGCTTGGGACAGGATAGCAATCAGCCCCAGCATTTT
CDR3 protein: CASSLGQDSNQPQHF

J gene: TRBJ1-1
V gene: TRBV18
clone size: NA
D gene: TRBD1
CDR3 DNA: TGTGCCAGCTCACCAACAGGGGGCTGGACGACTGAAGCTTTCTTT
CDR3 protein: CASSPTGGWTTEAFF

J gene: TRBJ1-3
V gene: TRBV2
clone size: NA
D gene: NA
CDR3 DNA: TGTGCCAGCAGTGAAGTGAGGGGGAGAGGAAACACCATATATTTT
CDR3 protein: CASSEVRGRGNTIYF

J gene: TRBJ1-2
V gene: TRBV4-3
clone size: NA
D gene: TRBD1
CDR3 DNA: TGCGCCAGCAGCCAAGATCGTTGGGGACAGGGCTATGGCTACACCTTC
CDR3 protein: CASSQDRWGQGYGYTF

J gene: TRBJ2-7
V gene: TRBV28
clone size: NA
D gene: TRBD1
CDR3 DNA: TGTGCCAGCAGTTTCGGATTAAGACAGGGAGCCTACGAGCAGTACTTC
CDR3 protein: CASSFGLRQGAYEQYF

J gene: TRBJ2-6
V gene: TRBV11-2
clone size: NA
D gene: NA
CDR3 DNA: TGTGCCAGCAACCTTTGGTCTACGAGCTCTGGGGCCAACGTCCTGACTTTC
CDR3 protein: CASNLWSTSSGANVLTF

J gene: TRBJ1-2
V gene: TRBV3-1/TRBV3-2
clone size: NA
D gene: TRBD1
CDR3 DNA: TGTGCCAGCAGCCTGGGACAGGGATTGGGCTACACCTTC
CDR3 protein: CASSLGQGLGYTF

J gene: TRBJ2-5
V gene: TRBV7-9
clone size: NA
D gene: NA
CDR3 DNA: TGTGCCAGCAGCTCCAAGACCGGGCGGGGGACCCAGTACTTC
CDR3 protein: CASSSKTGRGTQYF

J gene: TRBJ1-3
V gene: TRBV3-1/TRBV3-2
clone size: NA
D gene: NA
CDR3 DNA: TGTGCCAGCAGCCAAGAAATTGGGCAGTTAAGCTCTGGAAACACCATATATTTT
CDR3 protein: CASSQEIGQLSSGNTIYF

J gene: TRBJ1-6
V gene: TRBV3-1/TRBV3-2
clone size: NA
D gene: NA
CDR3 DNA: TGTGCCAGCAGCTCCTCGACAGAGTCACCCCTCCACTTT
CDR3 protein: CASSSSTESPLHF

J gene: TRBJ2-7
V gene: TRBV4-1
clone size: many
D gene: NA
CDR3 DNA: TGCGCCAGCAGCCCTCGTGAACTTACCTACGAGCAGTACTTC
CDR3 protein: CASSPRELTYEQYF

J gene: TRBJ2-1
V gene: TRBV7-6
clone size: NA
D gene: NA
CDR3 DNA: TGTGCCAGCAGCCCTAAGTGGGGGGAGGTAAACAATGAGCAGTTCTTC
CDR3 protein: CASSPKWGEVNNEQFF

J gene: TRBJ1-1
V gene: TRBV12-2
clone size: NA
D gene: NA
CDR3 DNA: TGTGCAAGTCGCCCAGGGGGGGACAGGGGGCCCGAAACGGTGGCTGAAGCTTTCTTT
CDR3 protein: CASRPGGDRGPETVAEAFF

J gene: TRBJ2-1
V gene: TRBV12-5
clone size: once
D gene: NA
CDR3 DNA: TGTGCTAGTGGTTTGGTAACTAGCATTGAGCAGTTCTTC
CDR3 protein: CASGLVTSIEQFF

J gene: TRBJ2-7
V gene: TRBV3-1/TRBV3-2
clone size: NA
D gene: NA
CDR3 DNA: TGTGCCAGCAGCCAAGACGGGTACTACGAGCAGTACTTC
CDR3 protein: CASSQDGYYEQYF

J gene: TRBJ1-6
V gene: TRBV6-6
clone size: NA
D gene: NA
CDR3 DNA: TGTGCCAGCAGCCTACAGGGAAACTTTTCACCCCTCCACTTT
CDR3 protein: CASSLQGNFSPLHF

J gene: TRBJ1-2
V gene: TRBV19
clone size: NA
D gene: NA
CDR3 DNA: TGTGCCAGTAGTATGGGTGGGGCCGGCGATGGCTACACCTTC
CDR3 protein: CASSMGGAGDGYTF

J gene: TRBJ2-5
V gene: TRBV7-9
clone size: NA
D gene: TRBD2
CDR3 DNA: TGTGCCAGCAGCCAGACTAGCGGGGGCCCTACCGGGGAGACCCAGTACTTC
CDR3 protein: CASSQTSGGPTGETQYF

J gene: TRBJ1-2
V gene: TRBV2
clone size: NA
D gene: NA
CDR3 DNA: TGTGCCAGCAGGGTAAACAACAACTATGGCTACACCTTC
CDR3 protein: CASRVNNNYGYTF

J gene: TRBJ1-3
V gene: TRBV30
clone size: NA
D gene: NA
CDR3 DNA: TGTGCCTGGAGGCAGTCCGGAAACACCATATATTTT
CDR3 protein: CAWRQSGNTIYF

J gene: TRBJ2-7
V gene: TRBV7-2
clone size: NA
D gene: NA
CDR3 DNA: TGTGCCAGCACCGCTTTTATGAGCGAAAGCTCCTACGAGCAGTACTTC
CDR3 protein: CASTAFMSESSYEQYF

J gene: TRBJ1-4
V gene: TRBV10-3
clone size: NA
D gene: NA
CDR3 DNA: TGTGCCATCAGCATTAAGACAGGTGAAAAACTGTTTTTT
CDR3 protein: CAISIKTGEKLFF

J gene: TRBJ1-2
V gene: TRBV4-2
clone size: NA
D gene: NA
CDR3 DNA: TGTGCCAGCAGCCAAGATCCCAGGGACACCTATGGCTACACCTTC
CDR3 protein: CASSQDPRDTYGYTF

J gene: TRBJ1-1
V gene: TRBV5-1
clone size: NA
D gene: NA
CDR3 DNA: TGCGCCAGCAGCACAGCAGGGGCCGACGGCACTGAAGCTTTCTTT
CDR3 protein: CASSTAGADGTEAFF

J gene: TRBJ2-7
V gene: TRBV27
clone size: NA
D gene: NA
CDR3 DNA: TGTGCCAGCAGTCTCGGACAGGGAGGGGGCTACGAGCAGTACTTC
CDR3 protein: CASSLGQGGGYEQYF